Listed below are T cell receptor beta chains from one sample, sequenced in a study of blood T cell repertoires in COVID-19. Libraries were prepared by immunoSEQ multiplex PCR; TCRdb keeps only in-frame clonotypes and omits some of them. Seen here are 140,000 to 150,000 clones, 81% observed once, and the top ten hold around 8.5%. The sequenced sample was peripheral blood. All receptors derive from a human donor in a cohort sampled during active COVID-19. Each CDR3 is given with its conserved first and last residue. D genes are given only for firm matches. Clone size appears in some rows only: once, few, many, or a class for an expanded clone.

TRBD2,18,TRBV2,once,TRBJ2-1,CASRRGLAGVSGYNEQFF,TGTGCCAGCAGGAGGGGACTAGCGGGAGTAAGTGGATACAATGAGCAGTTCTTC
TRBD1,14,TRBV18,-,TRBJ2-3,CASSNRGLTDTQYF,TGTGCCAGCTCAAACAGGGGGCTTACAGATACGCAGTATTTT
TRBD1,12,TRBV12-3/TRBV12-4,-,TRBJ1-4,CAAGQNYEKLFF,TGTGCCGCGGGACAGAACTATGAAAAACTGTTTTTT
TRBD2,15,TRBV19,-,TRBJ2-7,CASSTAGTSSYEQYF,TGTGCCAGTAGTACCGCCGGGACTAGCTCCTACGAGCAGTACTTC
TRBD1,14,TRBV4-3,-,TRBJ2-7,CASSQRTGGYEQYF,TGCGCCAGCAGCCAAAGGACAGGGGGCTACGAGCAGTACTTC
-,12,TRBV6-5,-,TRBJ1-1,CASSYRRGEAFF,TGTGCCAGCAGTTACAGGCGGGGTGAGGCTTTCTTT
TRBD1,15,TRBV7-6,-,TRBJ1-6,CASSQRQGSNSPLHF,TGTGCCAGCAGTCAAAGACAGGGCTCCAATTCACCCCTCCACTTT
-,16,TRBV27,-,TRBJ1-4,CASRPIPTGLNEKLFF,TGTGCCAGCAGACCAATCCCCACAGGGCTTAATGAAAAACTGTTTTTT
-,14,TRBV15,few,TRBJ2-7,CATSRGFWDNEQYF,TGTGCCACCAGCAGAGGGTTTTGGGACAACGAGCAGTACTTC
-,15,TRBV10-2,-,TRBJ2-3,CASSESFAVTDTQYF,TGCGCCAGCAGTGAGAGCTTTGCGGTCACAGATACGCAGTATTTT
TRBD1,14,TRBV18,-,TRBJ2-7,CASSPGTGGLEQYF,TGTGCCAGCTCACCCGGGACAGGGGGCCTTGAGCAGTACTTC
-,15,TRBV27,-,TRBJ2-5,CASSDGTNRPETQYF,TGTGCCAGCAGTGACGGGACAAATCGACCGGAGACCCAGTACTTC
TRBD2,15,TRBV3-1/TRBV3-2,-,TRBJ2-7,CASSQGTSRVYEQYF,TGTGCCAGCAGCCAAGGGACTAGCAGGGTCTACGAGCAGTACTTC
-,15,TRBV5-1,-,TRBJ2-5,CASSLGQANQETQYF,TGCGCCAGCAGCTTGGGACAGGCGAATCAAGAGACCCAGTACTTC
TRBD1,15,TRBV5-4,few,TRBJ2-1,CASSRQGAAYNEQFF,TGTGCCAGCAGTCGCCAGGGGGCCGCCTACAATGAGCAGTTCTTC
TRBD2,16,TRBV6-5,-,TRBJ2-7,CASSYQGTSGPYEQYF,TGTGCCAGCAGTTACCAAGGGACTAGCGGACCCTACGAGCAGTACTTC
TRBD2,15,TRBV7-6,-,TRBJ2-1,CASSLYSGTYNEQFF,TGTGCCAGCAGCTTATATAGCGGGACCTACAATGAGCAGTTCTTC
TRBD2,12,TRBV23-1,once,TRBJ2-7,CACPGGSLEQYF,TGCGCCTGTCCAGGCGGGAGTTTAGAGCAGTACTTC
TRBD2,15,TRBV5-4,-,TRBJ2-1,CASSPEVAGVNEQFF,TGTGCCAGCAGCCCGGAGGTAGCGGGAGTTAATGAGCAGTTCTTC
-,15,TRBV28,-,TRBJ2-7,CASIPGSGGSYEQYF,TGTGCCAGCATTCCGGGTAGCGGAGGATCCTACGAGCAGTACTTC
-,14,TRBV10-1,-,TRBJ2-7,CASSPQGDSYEQYF,TGCGCCAGCAGCCCACAGGGAGACTCCTACGAGCAGTACTTC
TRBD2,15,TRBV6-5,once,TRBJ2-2,CASSWTSGRAGELFF,TGTGCCAGCAGCTGGACTAGCGGGAGGGCCGGGGAGCTGTTTTTT
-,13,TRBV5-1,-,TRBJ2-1,CASSNTQGNEQFF,TGCGCCAGCAGTAATACCCAGGGGAATGAGCAGTTCTTC
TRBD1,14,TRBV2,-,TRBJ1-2,CASRGTGLTYGYTF,TGTGCCAGCAGGGGGACAGGACTAACCTATGGCTACACCTTC
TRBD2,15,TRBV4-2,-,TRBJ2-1,CASSPTSGRVNEQFF,TGTGCCAGCAGCCCAACTAGCGGGAGGGTCAATGAGCAGTTCTTC
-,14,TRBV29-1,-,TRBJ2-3,CSGIRGGRPDTQYF,TGCAGCGGCATCCGGGGTGGGAGGCCAGATACGCAGTATTTT
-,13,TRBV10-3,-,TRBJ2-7,CATGGGSEAVRYF,TGTGCCACTGGGGGCGGGAGTGAGGCGGTCCGGTACTTC
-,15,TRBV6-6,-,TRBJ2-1,CASSLRGSSYNEQFF,TGTGCCAGCAGTCTACGTGGGAGCTCCTACAATGAGCAGTTCTTC
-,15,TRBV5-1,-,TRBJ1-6,CASSPGGDYNSPLHF,TGCGCCAGCAGCCCGGGGGGAGACTATAATTCACCCCTCCACTTT